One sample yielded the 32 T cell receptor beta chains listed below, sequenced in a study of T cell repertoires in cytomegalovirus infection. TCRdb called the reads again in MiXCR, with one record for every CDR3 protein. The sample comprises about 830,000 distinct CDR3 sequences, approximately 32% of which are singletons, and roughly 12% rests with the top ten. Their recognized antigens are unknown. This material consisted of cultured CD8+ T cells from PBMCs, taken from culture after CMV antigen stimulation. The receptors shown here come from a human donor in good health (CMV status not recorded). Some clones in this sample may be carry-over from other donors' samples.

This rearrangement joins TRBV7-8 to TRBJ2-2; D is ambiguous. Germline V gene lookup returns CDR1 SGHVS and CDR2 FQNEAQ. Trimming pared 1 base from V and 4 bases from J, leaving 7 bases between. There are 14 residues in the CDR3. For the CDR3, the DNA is TGTGCCAGCAGCTTAGGCAGGAGCACCGGGGAGCTGTTTTTT. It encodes CASSLGRSTGELFF.

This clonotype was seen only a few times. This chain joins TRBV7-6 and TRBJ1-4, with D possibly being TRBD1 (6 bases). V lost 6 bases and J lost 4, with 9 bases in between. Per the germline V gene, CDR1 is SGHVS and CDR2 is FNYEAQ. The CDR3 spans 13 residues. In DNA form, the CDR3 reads TGTGCCAGCAGGGGGGCCCTTAATGAAAAACTGTTTTTT. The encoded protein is CASRGALNEKLFF.

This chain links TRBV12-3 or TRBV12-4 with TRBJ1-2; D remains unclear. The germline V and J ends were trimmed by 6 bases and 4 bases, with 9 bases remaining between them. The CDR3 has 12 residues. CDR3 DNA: TGTGCCAGCAGAGGGTCTTTCTATGGCTACACCTTC. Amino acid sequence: CASRGSFYGYTF.

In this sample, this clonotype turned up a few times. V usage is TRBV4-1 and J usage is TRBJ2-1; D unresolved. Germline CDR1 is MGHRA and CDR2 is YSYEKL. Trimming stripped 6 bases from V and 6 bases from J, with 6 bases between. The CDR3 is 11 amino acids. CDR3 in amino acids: CASRRSNEQFF. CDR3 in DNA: TGCGCCAGCAGGCGGAGCAATGAGCAGTTCTTC.

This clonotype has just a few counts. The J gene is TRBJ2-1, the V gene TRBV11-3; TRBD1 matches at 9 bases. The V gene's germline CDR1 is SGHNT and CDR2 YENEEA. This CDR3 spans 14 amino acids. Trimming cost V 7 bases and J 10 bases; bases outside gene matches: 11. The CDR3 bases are TGTGCCAGCAATCCCGGGACAGGGTTTTGGGAGCAGTTCTTC. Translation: CASNPGTGFWEQFF.

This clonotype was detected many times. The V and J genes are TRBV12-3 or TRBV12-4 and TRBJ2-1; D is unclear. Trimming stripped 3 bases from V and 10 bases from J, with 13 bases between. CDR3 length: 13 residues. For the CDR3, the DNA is TGTGCCAGCAGTTTGTCCTGGGAAGGCGAGCAGTTCTTC. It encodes CASSLSWEGEQFF.

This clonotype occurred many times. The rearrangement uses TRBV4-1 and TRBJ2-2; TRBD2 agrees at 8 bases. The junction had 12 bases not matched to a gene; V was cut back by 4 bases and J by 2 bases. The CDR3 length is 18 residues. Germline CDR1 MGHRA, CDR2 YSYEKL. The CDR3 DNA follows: TGCGCCAGCAGCCGCCGAACGCCGGGGGGGGATAACACCGGGGAGCTGTTTTTT. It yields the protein CASSRRTPGGDNTGELFF.

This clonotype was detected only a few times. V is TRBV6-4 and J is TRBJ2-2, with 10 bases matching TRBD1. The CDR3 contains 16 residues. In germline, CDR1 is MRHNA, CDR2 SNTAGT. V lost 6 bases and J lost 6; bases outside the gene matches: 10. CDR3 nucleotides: TGTGCCAGCAGGGCTCTCAGACAGGGGGCATCCGGGGAGCTGTTTTTT. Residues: CASRALRQGASGELFF.

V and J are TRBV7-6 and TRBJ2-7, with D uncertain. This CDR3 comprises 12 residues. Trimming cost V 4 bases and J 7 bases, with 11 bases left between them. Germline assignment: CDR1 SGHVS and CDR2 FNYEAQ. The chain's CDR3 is CASSSLAGEQYV. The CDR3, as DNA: TGTGCCAGCAGCTCTCTCGCCGGTGAGCAGTACGTC.

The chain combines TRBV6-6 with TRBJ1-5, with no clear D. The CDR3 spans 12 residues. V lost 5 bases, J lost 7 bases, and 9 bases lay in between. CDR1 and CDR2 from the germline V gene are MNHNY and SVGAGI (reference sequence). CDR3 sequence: CASSRKRQPQHF. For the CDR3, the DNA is TGTGCCAGCAGTAGAAAAAGGCAGCCCCAGCATTTT.

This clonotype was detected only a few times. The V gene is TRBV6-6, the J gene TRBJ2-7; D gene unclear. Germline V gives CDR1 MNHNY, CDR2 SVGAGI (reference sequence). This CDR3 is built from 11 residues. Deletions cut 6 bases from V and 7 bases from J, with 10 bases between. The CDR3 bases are TGTGCCAGCAGCTCGACTGTTGAGCAGTACGTC. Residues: CASSSTVEQYV.

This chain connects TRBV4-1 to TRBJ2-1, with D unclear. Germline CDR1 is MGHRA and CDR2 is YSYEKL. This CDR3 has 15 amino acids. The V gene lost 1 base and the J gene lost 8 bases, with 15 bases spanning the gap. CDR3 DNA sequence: TGCGCCAGCAGCCAAGTTCAAACCCCCGATCATGAGCAGTTCTTC. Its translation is CASSQVQTPDHEQFF.

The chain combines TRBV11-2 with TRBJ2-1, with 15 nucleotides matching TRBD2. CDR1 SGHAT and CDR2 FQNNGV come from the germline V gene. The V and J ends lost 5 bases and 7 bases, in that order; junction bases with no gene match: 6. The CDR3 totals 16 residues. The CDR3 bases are TGTGCCAGCAGCCAAGGACTAGCGGGGGGGGAAAATGAGCAGTTCTTC. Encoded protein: CASSQGLAGGENEQFF.

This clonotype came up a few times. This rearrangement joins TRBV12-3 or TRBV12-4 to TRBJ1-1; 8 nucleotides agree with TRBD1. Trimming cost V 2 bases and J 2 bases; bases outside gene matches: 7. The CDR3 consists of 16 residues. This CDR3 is CASSLPGAGGNTEAFF. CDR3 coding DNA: TGTGCCAGCAGTTTACCGGGGGCAGGGGGCAACACTGAAGCTTTCTTT.

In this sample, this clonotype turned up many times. The CDR3 sequence: CASSRDGYEQYF. The CDR3 DNA follows: TGTGCCAGCAGTCGGGACGGCTACGAGCAGTACTTC. The chain links TRBV7-6 to TRBJ2-7, with D perhaps TRBD1 or TRBD2 (5 bases each). Per germline, CDR1 SGHVS and CDR2 FNYEAQ. The CDR3 loop spans 12 amino acids. V lost 6 bases, J lost 3 bases, and 9 bases lay in between.

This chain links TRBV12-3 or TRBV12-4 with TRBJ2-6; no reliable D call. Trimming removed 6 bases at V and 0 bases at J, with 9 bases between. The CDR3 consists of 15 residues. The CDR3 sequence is CASRKEPSGANVLTF. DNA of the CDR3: TGTGCCAGCAGAAAAGAACCCTCTGGGGCCAACGTCCTGACTTTC.

Here the CDR3 reads CASTGPGLEETQYF. In DNA form, the CDR3 reads TGTGCCAGCACAGGACCGGGACTAGAAGAGACCCAGTACTTC. The J gene is TRBJ2-5, the V gene TRBV6-5; 8 positions match TRBD2. Unmatched junction bases numbered 7, after V lost 7 bases and J lost 3 bases. This CDR3 is built from 14 residues. Germline CDR1 MNHEY, CDR2 SVGAGI.

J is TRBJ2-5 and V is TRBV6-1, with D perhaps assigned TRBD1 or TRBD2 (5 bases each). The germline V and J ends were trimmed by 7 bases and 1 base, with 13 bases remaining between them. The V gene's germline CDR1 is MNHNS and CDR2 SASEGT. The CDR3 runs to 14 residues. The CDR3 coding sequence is TGTGCCAGCATGCGAGGGGTCATCCAAGAGACCCAGTACTTC. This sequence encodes CASMRGVIQETQYF.

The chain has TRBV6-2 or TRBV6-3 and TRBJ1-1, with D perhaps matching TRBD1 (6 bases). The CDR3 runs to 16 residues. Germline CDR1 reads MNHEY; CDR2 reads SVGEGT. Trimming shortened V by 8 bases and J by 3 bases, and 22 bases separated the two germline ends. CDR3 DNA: TGTGCCAGCGGCATCCGAGGGGGAGCCCAAGACACTGAAGCTTTCTTT. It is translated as CASGIRGGAQDTEAFF.

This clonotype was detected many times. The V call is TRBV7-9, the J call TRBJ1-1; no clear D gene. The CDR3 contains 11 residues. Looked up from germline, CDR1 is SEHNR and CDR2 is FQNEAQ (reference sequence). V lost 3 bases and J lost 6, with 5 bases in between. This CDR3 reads CASSFTAEAFF. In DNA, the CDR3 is TGTGCCAGCAGCTTTACGGCTGAAGCTTTCTTT.

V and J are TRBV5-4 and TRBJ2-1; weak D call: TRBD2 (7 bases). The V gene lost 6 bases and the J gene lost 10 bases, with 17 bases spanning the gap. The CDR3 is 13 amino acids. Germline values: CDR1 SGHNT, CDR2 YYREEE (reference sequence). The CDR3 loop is CASTFGGLREQFF. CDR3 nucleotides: TGTGCCAGCACCTTCGGGGGGCTAAGGGAGCAGTTCTTC.

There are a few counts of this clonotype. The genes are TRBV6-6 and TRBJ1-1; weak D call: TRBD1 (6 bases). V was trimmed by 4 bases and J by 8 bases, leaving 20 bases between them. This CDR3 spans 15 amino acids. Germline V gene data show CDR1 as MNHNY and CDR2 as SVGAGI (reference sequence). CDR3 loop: CASSSPDSHTGEAFF. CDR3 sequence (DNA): TGTGCCAGCAGTTCCCCGGACAGCCATACGGGGGAAGCTTTCTTT.

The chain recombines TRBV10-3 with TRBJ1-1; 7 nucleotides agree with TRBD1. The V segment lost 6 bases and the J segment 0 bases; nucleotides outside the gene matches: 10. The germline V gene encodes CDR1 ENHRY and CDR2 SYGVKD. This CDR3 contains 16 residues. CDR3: CAIRTGTDEMNTEAFF. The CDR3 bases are TGTGCCATCAGGACAGGGACCGACGAAATGAACACTGAAGCTTTCTTT.

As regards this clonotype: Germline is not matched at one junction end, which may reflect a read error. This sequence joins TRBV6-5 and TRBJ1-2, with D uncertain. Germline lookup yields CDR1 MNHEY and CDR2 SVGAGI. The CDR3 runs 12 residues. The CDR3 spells CASSPAGYGSTF. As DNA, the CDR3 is TGTGCCAGCAGCCCTGCGGGCTATGGCTCCACCTTC.

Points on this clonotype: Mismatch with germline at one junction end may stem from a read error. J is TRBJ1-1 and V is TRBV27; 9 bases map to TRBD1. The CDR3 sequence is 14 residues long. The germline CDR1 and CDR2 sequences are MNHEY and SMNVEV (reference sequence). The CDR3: CAGSNTGGRSEAFF. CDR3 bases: TGTGCCGGCAGTAACACAGGGGGCAGGTCTGAAGCTTTCTTT.

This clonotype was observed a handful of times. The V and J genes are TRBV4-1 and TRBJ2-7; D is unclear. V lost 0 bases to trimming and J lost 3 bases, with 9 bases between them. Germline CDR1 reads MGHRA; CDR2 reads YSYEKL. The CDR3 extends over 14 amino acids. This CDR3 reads CASSQDITVYEQYF. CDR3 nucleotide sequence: TGCGCCAGCAGCCAAGATATAACAGTCTACGAGCAGTACTTC.

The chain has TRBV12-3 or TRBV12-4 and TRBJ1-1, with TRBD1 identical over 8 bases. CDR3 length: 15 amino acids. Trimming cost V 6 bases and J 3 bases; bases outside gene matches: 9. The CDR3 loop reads CASSGQGMGDTEAFF. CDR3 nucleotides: TGTGCCAGCAGCGGACAGGGTATGGGGGACACTGAAGCTTTCTTT.

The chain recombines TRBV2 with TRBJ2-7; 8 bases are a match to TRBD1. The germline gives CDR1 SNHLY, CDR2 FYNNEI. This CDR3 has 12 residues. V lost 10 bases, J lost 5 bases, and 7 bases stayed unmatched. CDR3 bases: TGTGCCACCCGACAGGGGTTCCACGAGCAGTACGTC. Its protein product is CATRQGFHEQYV.

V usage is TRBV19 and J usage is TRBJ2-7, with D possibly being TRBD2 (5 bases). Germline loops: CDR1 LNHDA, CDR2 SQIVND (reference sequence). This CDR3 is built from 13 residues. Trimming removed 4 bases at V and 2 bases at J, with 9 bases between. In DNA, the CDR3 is TGTGCCAGTAGTAAAGCACTAGCCTACGAGCAGTACTTC. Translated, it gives CASSKALAYEQYF.

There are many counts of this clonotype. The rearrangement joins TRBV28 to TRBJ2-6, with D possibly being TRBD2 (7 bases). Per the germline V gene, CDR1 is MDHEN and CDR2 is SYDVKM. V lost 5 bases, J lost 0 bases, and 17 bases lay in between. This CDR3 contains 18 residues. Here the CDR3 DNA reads TGTGCCAGCAGTAGTCCCCGCGGGGGCAGCTCTGGGGCCAACGTCCTGACTTTC. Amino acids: CASSSPRGGSSGANVLTF.

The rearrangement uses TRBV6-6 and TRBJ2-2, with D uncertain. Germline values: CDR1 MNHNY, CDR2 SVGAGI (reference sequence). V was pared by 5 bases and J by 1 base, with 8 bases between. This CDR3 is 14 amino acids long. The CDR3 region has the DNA TGTGCCAGCAGTGTTTTGAGGAACACCGGGGAGCTGTTTTTT. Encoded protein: CASSVLRNTGELFF.

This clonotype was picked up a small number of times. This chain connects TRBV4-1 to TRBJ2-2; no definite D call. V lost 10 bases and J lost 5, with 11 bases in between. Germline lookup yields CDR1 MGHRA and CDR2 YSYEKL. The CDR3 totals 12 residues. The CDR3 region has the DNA TGCGCCATCTTGGGGATAACCGGGGAGCTGTTTTTT. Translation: CAILGITGELFF.